The next 6 T cell receptor beta chains were all read from a single sample in a study of tumor and adjacent non-tumor tissue in lung cancer. Three rounds of nested PCR, following a modified ARM-PCR protocol, produced the TCRbeta library. TCRdb redid the calling of the multiplex PCR reads with MiXCR, one entry per CDR3 protein. Among about 43,000 distinct CDR3 sequences listed, roughly 60% were seen once. No cell sorting was done before RNA was extracted from the tissue. This non-tumor lung sample came from over 3 cm beyond the tumor edge. The sequenced sample was distant non-tumor lung tissue. The source is a man aged 45 to 65 with non-small cell lung cancer.

As for this clonotype: One base away lies a much larger clone, so this may be a sequencing read error. The gene calls are TRBV12-3 or TRBV12-4 and TRBJ2-1, with 8 bases fitting TRBD2. The CDR3 loop spans 16 amino acids. The CDR3 loop reads CANSFGRGAPYNEQFF. In nucleotides, the CDR3 is TGTGCCAACAGTTTTGGGCGGGGGGCCCCCTACAATGAGCAGTTCTTC.

Note on this clonotype: Since the CDR3 does not end with the conserved phenylalanine or tryptophan, this likely comes from a read error. V usage is TRBV6-1 and J usage is TRBJ1-5; no reliable D call. CDR1 and CDR2 from the germline V gene are MNHNS and SASEGT. This CDR3 contains 13 residues. The CDR3 spells CASRVDSNHPQHY. CDR3 nucleotide sequence: TGTGCCAGCAGGGTAGATAGCAATCACCCCCAGCATTAT.

CDR3 sequence: CSASGGTGGSRNIQYF. The CDR3, as DNA: TGCAGTGCTAGTGGAGGGACAGGGGGATCCAGAAACATTCAGTACTTC. V and J are TRBV20-1 and TRBJ2-4; 11 positions agree with TRBD1. CDR1 and CDR2 (germline): DFQATT, SNEGSKA (reference sequence). J was trimmed by 6 bases and V by 3 bases; bases with no gene match: 10. The length of the CDR3 is 16 residues.

The genes are TRBV28 and TRBJ2-7; the match to TRBD1 covers 7 bases. Germline lookup yields CDR1 MDHEN and CDR2 SYDVKM. The CDR3 loop spans 12 amino acids. CDR3 nucleotides: TGTGTCAGTAGGGACAGTTTCTACGAGCAGTACTTC. Amino acids: CVSRDSFYEQYF.

As regards this clonotype: A much larger clone lies one base from this, so it may be a read error. The rearrangement joins TRBV29-1 to TRBJ2-7, with D unclear. V shed 2 bases and J shed 6 bases, with 23 bases lying between them. This CDR3 region has 16 residues. Germline CDR1 SQVTM, CDR2 ANQGSEA. The CDR3 loop is CSVEYLGRTEYREQYF. In DNA, the CDR3 is TGCAGCGTTGAATATCTAGGACGTACAGAATACCGCGAGCAGTACTTC.

In its sample, this clonotype was seen many times. This chain uses TRBV6-1 with TRBJ2-1; 11 nucleotides match TRBD2. V lost 4 bases, J lost 9 bases, and 8 bases stayed unmatched. The CDR3 length is 15 residues. Germline assignment: CDR1 MNHNS and CDR2 SASEGT. CDR3 protein: CASSATSGTRTEQFF. The CDR3 DNA sequence: TGTGCCAGCAGTGCGACTAGCGGGACCCGCACTGAGCAGTTCTTC.